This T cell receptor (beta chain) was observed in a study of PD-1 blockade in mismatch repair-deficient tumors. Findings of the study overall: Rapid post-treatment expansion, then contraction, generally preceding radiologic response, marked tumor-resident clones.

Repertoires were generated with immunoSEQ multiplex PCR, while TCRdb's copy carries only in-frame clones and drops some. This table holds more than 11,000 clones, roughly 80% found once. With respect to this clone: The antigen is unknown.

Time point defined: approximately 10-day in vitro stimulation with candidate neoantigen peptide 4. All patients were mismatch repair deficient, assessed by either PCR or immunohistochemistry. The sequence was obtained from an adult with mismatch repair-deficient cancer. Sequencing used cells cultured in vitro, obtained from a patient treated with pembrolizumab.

The CDR3 coding sequence is TGTGCCAGCAGCCATGGGAGGGGGGGAATGACGATAACCCAAGAGACCCAGTACTTC. Its protein product is CASSHGRGGMTITQETQYF. The chain carries TRBV4-2 and TRBJ2-5; tentative D call: TRBD2 (7 bases). Germline lookup yields CDR1 LGHNA and CDR2 YNFKEQ. There are 19 residues in the CDR3. V shed 3 bases and J shed 1 base, with 24 bases lying between them.